The 21 T cell receptor beta chains below come from one sample, sequenced in a study of cytomegalovirus exposure and HLA in healthy donors. The protocol was immunoSEQ multiplex PCR, while the TCRdb copy is restricted to in-frame clones and leaves out a portion. This sample has 85,000 to 95,000 clones; approximately 96% occur once, and the top ten carry roughly 0.82%. Sequencing was done on a sample of PBMCs. The origin of the receptors is a young man in good health and CMV-seronegative.

V usage is TRBV29-1 and J usage is TRBJ1-1, with TRBD1 matching 11 bases. The germline V gene encodes CDR1 SQVTM and CDR2 ANQGSEA. V gave up 2 bases and J gave up 5 bases; unmatched junction bases: 7. CDR3 size: 15 residues. In DNA form, the CDR3 reads TGCAGCGTTGAACAACCCGGGGACAGGGGGACTGAAGCTTTCTTT. Its translation: CSVEQPGDRGTEAFF.

This rearrangement joins TRBV27 to TRBJ1-1, with D possibly matching TRBD1 (6 bases). This CDR3 contains 13 residues. V was cut by 2 bases and J by 3 bases, with 7 bases left in between. CDR1 and CDR2 from the germline V gene are MNHEY and SMNVEV (reference sequence). The CDR3, as DNA: TGTGCCAGCAGTTTACCAGGGGACACTGAAGCTTTCTTT. Its translation is CASSLPGDTEAFF.

This sequence joins TRBV29-1 and TRBJ1-2; D perhaps matches TRBD1 (5 bases). Germline V lookup: CDR1 SQVTM, CDR2 ANQGSEA. Trimming stripped 6 bases from V and 2 bases from J, with 10 bases between. The CDR3 is 12 amino acids. The DNA of the CDR3 is TGCAGCGTAGAAAGACAGAACTATGGCTACACCTTC. The encoded protein is CSVERQNYGYTF.

The V and J genes are TRBV7-6 and TRBJ2-1; 7 nucleotides agree with TRBD2. J was trimmed by 2 bases and V by 0 bases; bases with no gene match: 10. Germline assignment: CDR1 SGHVS and CDR2 FNYEAQ. The CDR3 loop spans 18 amino acids. CDR3 nucleotides: TGTGCCAGCAGCTTAGCTATGGGGGAGCGGGAACCCTACAATGAGCAGTTCTTC. Translation gives CASSLAMGEREPYNEQFF. Based on the CDR3 plus reference TRBV7-6 and TRBJ2-1, the full variable domain is GAGVSQSPRYKVTKRGQDVALRCDPISGHVSLYWYRQALGQGPEFLTYFNYEAQQDKSGLPNDRFSAERPEGSISTLTIQRTEQRDSAMYRCASSLAMGEREPYNEQFFGPGTRLTVL.

V and J are TRBV29-1 and TRBJ2-1; a possible D gene is TRBD2 (5 bases). This CDR3 is built from 19 residues. Germline values: CDR1 SQVTM, CDR2 ANQGSEA. The V end was cut by 3 bases, the J end by 0 bases, with 24 bases between. The DNA for the CDR3 is TGCAGCGTTGACGGGCTAGCCCTGACGAGTTTAAGCTCCTACAATGAGCAGTTCTTC. Its protein is CSVDGLALTSLSSYNEQFF.

The chain combines TRBV6-5 with TRBJ2-3, with 10 bases identical to TRBD2. Germline loops: CDR1 MNHEY, CDR2 SVGAGI. The CDR3 consists of 15 residues. The J segment lost 1 base and the V segment lost 5 bases, leaving 3 bases of the junction unmatched. This CDR3 is CASSLAGVGTDTQYF. CDR3 nucleotides: TGTGCCAGCAGTCTAGCGGGAGTAGGCACAGATACGCAGTATTTT.

The CDR3 sequence is CASTRVWDRVLNPDTQYF. The DNA of the CDR3 is TGTGCCAGCACACGGGTCTGGGACAGGGTACTAAACCCAGATACGCAGTATTTT. The chain combines TRBV28 with TRBJ2-3; 9 nucleotides line up with TRBD1. CDR3 length: 18 residues. V was pared by 7 bases and J by 4 bases, with 18 bases of the junction left unmatched. The V gene's germline CDR1 is MDHEN and CDR2 SYDVKM.

V usage is TRBV6-6 and J usage is TRBJ2-1; D is ambiguous. V dropped 6 bases and J dropped 7 bases, with 10 bases sitting between them. The CDR3 extends over 12 amino acids. Germline V gives CDR1 MNHNY, CDR2 SVGAGI (reference sequence). The CDR3 reads CASRSRWNEQFF. The CDR3 nucleotides are TGTGCCAGCAGATCCAGATGGAATGAGCAGTTCTTC.

J is TRBJ1-2 and V is TRBV7-9; D gene ambiguous. Per germline, CDR1 SEHNR and CDR2 FQNEAQ (reference sequence). The CDR3 length is 14 residues. With 5 bases removed from V and 3 bases from J, the gap between germline ends came to 13 bases. The CDR3, as DNA: TGTGCCAGCAGCCCTAGTTTCTCGGACTATGGCTACACCTTC. It encodes CASSPSFSDYGYTF.

The genes are TRBV10-3 and TRBJ1-1; a possible D gene is TRBD1 (5 bases). This CDR3 contains 13 residues. The V end lost 10 bases, the J end lost 1 base, and 13 bases lay between the germline ends. Germline V gene sequence: CDR1 ENHRY, CDR2 SYGVKD. The CDR3 here is CATLNTGNTEAFF. In DNA, the CDR3 is TGTGCCACCCTAAATACAGGGAACACTGAAGCTTTCTTT.

CDR3 loop: CASSFQATNEKLFF. The CDR3 DNA follows: TGTGCCAGCAGCTTCCAGGCAACTAATGAAAAACTGTTTTTT. J is TRBJ1-4 and V is TRBV7-2; unclear D gene. V was trimmed by 3 bases and J by 0 bases, leaving 5 bases between them. The CDR3 extends over 14 amino acids. Germline V gene data show CDR1 as SGHTA and CDR2 as FQGNSA.

The chain couples TRBV6-1 to TRBJ1-1; 10 bases agree with TRBD1. The CDR3 is 13 residues long. CDR1 and CDR2 (germline): MNHNS, SASEGT. Unmatched junction bases numbered 2, after V lost 5 bases and J lost 5 bases. The CDR3 sequence is CASSRDRGTEAFF. CDR3 nucleotides: TGTGCCAGCAGTCGGGACAGGGGAACTGAAGCTTTCTTT.

V gene TRBV5-1 combines with J gene TRBJ2-5, with 8 bases identical to TRBD2. V lost 1 base, J lost 5 bases, and 10 bases stayed unmatched. The CDR3 runs to 16 residues. The germline CDR1 and CDR2 sequences are SGHRS and YFSETQ. CDR3 residues: CASSLNREGWGETQYF. CDR3 bases: TGCGCCAGCAGCTTGAATCGGGAGGGCTGGGGGGAGACCCAGTACTTC.

This clone came up once. The V gene is TRBV7-3, the J gene TRBJ2-7, with D possibly matching TRBD2 (6 bases). The CDR3 has 12 residues. V was clipped by 5 bases and J by 9 bases, with 14 bases between them. Germline assignment: CDR1 SGHTA and CDR2 FQGTGA. CDR3 in amino acids: CASSPGGGVQYF. The DNA of the CDR3 is TGTGCCAGCAGCCCAGGTGGAGGGGTGCAGTACTTC.

The rearrangement links TRBV7-2 to TRBJ2-2, with 7 bases matching TRBD1. This CDR3 has 14 residues. Per germline, CDR1 SGHTA and CDR2 FQGNSA. Trimming at V came to 6 bases and at J to 7 bases, leaving 8 bases not matched to a gene. DNA for the CDR3: TGTGCCAGCAGTCCGGGACAGTTAGGCGGGGAGCTGTTTTTT. Translated, it gives CASSPGQLGGELFF.

This chain links TRBV6-1 with TRBJ1-2; D is possibly TRBD1 (6 bases). The germline V and J ends were trimmed by 2 bases and 4 bases, with 11 bases remaining between them. Germline V lookup: CDR1 MNHNS, CDR2 SASEGT. This CDR3 has 14 amino acids. For the CDR3, the DNA is TGTGCCAGCAGTGAATACCGGGACACCTATGGCTACACCTTC. Translated, it gives CASSEYRDTYGYTF.

The V gene is TRBV13, the J gene TRBJ2-3; 9 nucleotides agree with TRBD1. Unmatched junction bases numbered 6, after V lost 5 bases and J lost 3 bases. CDR3 length: 15 amino acids. Germline loops: CDR1 PRHDT, CDR2 FYEKMQ (reference sequence). The CDR3 bases are TGTGCCAGCAGCCCTAACAGGGGGCGGACAGATACGCAGTATTTT. As protein: CASSPNRGRTDTQYF.

The rearrangement joins TRBV7-8 to TRBJ1-2; 7 bases fit TRBD1. J was trimmed by 0 bases and V by 1 base; bases with no gene match: 8. The CDR3 is 17 amino acids. Germline-derived CDR1 and CDR2 are SGHVS and FQNEAQ. The CDR3 loop is CASSLDGTASSNYGYTF. CDR3 DNA: TGTGCCAGCAGCTTAGACGGGACAGCGTCATCTAACTATGGCTACACCTTC.

The genes are TRBV5-1 and TRBJ2-2; a weak D match, TRBD1 (6 bases). The CDR3 is 14 amino acids. V lost 0 bases, J lost 6 bases, and 9 bases lay in between. Germline lookup yields CDR1 SGHRS and CDR2 YFSETQ. CDR3 sequence: CASSLDPGAGELFF. CDR3 DNA sequence: TGCGCCAGCAGCTTGGATCCAGGGGCCGGGGAGCTGTTTTTT.

Of note for this clone: One end of the junction fails to match germline, which may point to a read error. The gene calls are TRBV25-1 and TRBJ2-1, with no clear D. CDR3 length: 15 amino acids. Germline CDR1 reads MGHDK; CDR2 reads SYGVNS. The CDR3 spells CASSKLSVSFNEQFF. CDR3 DNA sequence: TGTGCCAGCAGTAAGTTGTCGGTTTCCTTCAATGAGCAGTTCTTC.

The chain links TRBV15 to TRBJ1-1; D is undetermined. Trimming stripped 0 bases from V and 2 bases from J, with 10 bases between. The CDR3 is 15 residues long. Germline CDR1 is LNHNV and CDR2 is YYDKDF (reference sequence). As DNA, the CDR3 is TGTGCCACCAGCAGAGAACTACAAGATAACACTGAAGCTTTCTTT. Residues: CATSRELQDNTEAFF.